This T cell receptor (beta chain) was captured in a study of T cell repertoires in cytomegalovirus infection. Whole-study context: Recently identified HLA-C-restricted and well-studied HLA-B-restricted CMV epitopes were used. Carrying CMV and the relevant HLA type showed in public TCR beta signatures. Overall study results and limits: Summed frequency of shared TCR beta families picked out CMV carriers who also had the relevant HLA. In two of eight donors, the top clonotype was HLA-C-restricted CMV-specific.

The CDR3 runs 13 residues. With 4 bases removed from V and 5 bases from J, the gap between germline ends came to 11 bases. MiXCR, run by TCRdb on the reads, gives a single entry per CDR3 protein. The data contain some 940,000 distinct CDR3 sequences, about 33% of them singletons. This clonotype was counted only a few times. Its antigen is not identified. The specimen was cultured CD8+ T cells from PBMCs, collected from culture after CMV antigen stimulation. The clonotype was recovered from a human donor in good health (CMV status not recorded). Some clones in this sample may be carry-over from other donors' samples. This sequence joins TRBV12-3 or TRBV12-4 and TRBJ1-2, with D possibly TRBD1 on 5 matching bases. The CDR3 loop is CASSSFGAYGYTF. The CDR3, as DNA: TGTGCCAGCAGTTCATTTGGGGCGTATGGCTACACCTTC.